This entry features one TCR beta chain sequence. This sample is drawn from a study of shared clonotypes between healthy human individuals. Data came from immunoSEQ multiplex PCR; TCRdb stores just in-frame clones and leaves some out. The sample shows approximately 2.4 million clones, almost 96% of them seen only once. The germline CDR1 and CDR2 sequences are LGHNA and YNFKEQ. The CDR3 totals 15 residues. J gave up 3 bases and V 4 bases, and 3 bases lay outside the gene matches. The chain links TRBV4-2 to TRBJ2-7, with 13 bases identical to TRBD2. Material for sequencing was naive CD4+ T cells sorted from blood. Subset in this sample: CD45RA+ positively selected. The receptor was derived from a young man in good health. For the CDR3, the DNA is TGTGCCAGCAGCCGAGGGACTAGCGGGGACTACGAGCAGTACTTC. Its protein product is CASSRGTSGDYEQYF.